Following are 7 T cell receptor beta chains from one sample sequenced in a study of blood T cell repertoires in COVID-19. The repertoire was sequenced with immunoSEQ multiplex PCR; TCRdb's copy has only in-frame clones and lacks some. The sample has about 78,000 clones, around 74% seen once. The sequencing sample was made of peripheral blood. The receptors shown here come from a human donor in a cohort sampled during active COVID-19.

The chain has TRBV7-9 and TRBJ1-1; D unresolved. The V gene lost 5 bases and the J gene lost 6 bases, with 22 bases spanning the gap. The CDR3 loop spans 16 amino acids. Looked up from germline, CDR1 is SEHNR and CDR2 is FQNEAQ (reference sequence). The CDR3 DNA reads TGTGCCAGCAGCCTCATTTTCGGTAGTACTGGGCCTGAAGCTTTCTTT. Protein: CASSLIFGSTGPEAFF.

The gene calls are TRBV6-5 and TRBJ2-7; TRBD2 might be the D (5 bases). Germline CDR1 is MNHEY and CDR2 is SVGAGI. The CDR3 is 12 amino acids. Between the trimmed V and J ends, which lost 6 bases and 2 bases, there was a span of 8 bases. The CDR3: CASRDGTYEQYF. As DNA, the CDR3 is TGTGCCAGCAGGGACGGGACCTACGAGCAGTACTTC.

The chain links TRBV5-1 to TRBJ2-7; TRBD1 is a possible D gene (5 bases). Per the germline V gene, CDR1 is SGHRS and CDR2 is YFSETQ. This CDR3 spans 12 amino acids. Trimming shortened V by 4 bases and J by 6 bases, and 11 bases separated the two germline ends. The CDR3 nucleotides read TGCGCCAGCAGCCCACCTGGGGCCGAGCAGTACTTC. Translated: CASSPPGAEQYF.

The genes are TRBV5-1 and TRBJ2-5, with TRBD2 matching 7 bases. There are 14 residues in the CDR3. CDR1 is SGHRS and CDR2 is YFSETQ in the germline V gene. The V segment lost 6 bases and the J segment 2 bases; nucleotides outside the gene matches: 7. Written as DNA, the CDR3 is TGCGCCAGCACCCTTTTGCGGGGGCAAGAGACCCAGTACTTC. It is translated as CASTLLRGQETQYF.

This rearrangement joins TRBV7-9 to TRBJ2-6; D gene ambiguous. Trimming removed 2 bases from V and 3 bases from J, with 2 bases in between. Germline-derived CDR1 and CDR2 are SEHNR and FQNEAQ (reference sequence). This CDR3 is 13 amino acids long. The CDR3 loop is CASSLYGANVLTF. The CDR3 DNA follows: TGTGCCAGCAGCTTATATGGGGCCAACGTCCTGACTTTC. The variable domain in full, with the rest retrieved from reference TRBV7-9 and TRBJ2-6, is DTGVSQNPRHKITKRGQNVTFRCDPISEHNRLYWYRQTLGQGPEFLTYFQNEAQLEKSRLLSDRFSAERPKGSFSTLEIQRTEQGDSAMYLCASSLYGANVLTFGAGSRLTVL.

In DNA, the CDR3 is TGTGCCAGCAGCTTAGGGGGACAGGGTCCCTACGAGCAGTACTTC. Translated: CASSLGGQGPYEQYF. V usage is TRBV7-2 and J usage is TRBJ2-7, with 9 bases fitting TRBD1. Germline-derived CDR1 and CDR2 are SGHTA and FQGNSA. The CDR3 covers 15 residues. V lost 1 base to trimming and J lost 2 bases; unmatched junction nucleotides: 3.

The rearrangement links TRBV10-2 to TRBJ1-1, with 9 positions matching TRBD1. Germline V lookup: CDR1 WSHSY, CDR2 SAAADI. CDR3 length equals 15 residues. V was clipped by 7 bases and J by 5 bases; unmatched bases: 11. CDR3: CASIRDRGKFTEAFF. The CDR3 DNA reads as TGCGCCAGCATTCGAGACAGGGGGAAATTTACTGAAGCTTTCTTT.